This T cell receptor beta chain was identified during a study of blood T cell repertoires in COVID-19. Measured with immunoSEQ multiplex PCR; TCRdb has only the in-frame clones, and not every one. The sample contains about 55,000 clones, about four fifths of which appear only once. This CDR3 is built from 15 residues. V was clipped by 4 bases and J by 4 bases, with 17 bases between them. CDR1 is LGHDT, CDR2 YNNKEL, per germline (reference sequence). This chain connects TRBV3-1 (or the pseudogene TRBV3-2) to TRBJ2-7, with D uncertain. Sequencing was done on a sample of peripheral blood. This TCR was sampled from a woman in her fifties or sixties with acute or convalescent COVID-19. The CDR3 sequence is CASSRPSAGVYEQYF. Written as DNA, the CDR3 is TGTGCCAGCAGCCGACCAAGCGCCGGTGTGTACGAGCAGTACTTC.